Below, 14 T cell receptor beta chains from the same sample are listed, as sequenced in a study of blood T cell repertoires in COVID-19 (dated by TCRdb to 2018 to 2020). Receptor amplification or capture employed the immunoSEQ multiplex PCR assay. What TCRdb holds here is the immuneACCESS table cut down to in-frame rearrangements. Part of the clones is not present; checked against another copy, under half of the missing clones reflect an unresolved V gene, and the others are unexplained. The sample records nearly 200,000 clones, 89% of which are singletons. The ten largest clonotypes hold 6.5% to 9.5% of the sample. Sequenced input: PBMCs or T cells enriched from blood (not recorded which). The receptors originated from a woman aged 18-35 years who had recovered from COVID-19.

The V call is TRBV9, the J call TRBJ1-6, with 7 bases fitting TRBD1. V gave up 7 bases and J gave up 6 bases; unmatched junction bases: 4. The CDR3 consists of 13 residues. Germline V gives CDR1 SGDLS, CDR2 YYNGEE. The CDR3 DNA follows: TGTGCCAGCTCGACAGGGCCTAATTCACCCCTCCACTTT. This sequence encodes CASSTGPNSPLHF.

The V call is TRBV5-4, the J call TRBJ2-7; 9 bases match TRBD1. J lost 12 bases, V lost 5 bases, and 9 bases had no gene match. The germline gives CDR1 SGHNT, CDR2 YYREEE (reference sequence). The CDR3 length is 12 residues. The CDR3 coding sequence is TGTGCCAGCAGATCCGACAGGGGGTTGGCGTACTTC. This codes for CASRSDRGLAYF.

The rearrangement links TRBV4-2 to TRBJ2-1, with 10 bases lining up with TRBD2. CDR1 is LGHNA, CDR2 YNFKEQ, per germline. The CDR3 consists of 15 residues. The trim removed 2 bases at V and 3 bases at J, leaving 1 base unmatched. CDR3 in amino acids: CASSQLAGDYNEQFF. The CDR3 nucleotides are TGTGCCAGCAGCCAACTAGCGGGGGACTACAATGAGCAGTTCTTC.

This chain connects TRBV29-1 to TRBJ2-7, with a tentative D call TRBD1 (5 bases). Germline CDR1 reads SQVTM; CDR2 reads ANQGSEA. The CDR3 loop spans 13 amino acids. Trimming cost V 7 bases and J 1 base, with 14 bases left between them. The CDR3 bases are TGCAGCGCCCTGGACACCCGGTCCTACGAGCAGTACTTC. The encoded protein is CSALDTRSYEQYF.

CDR3 amino acids: CASSLAQLNTEAFF. The CDR3 DNA sequence: TGTGCCAGCAGCTTAGCCCAATTGAACACTGAAGCTTTCTTT. The chain links TRBV11-2 to TRBJ1-1; D not resolved. Trimming stripped 1 base from V and 0 bases from J, with 6 bases between. CDR3 size: 14 residues. Germline assignment: CDR1 SGHAT and CDR2 FQNNGV.

This chain uses TRBV2 with TRBJ1-3; no clear D gene. Germline V CDR1 and CDR2: SNHLY, FYNNEI. V was pared by 6 bases and J by 0 bases, with 18 bases between. This CDR3 has 17 amino acids. The chain's CDR3 is CASSPWRAPSSGNTIYF. CDR3 coding DNA: TGTGCCAGCAGCCCTTGGAGGGCTCCGAGCTCTGGAAACACCATATATTTT.

The chain uses TRBV10-1 and TRBJ1-1, with no clear D. The V end was cut by 0 bases, the J end by 1 base, with 3 bases between. Germline CDR1 and CDR2: WNHNN and SYGVQD (reference sequence). There are 13 residues in the CDR3. CDR3: CASSESRNTEAFF. The CDR3 DNA reads as TGCGCCAGCAGTGAGTCGAGGAACACTGAAGCTTTCTTT.

CDR3: CASSLGTGVGYGYTF. CDR3 nucleotides: TGTGCCAGCAGCCTGGGGACAGGGGTTGGGTATGGCTACACCTTC. The V call is TRBV3-1 (or the pseudogene TRBV3-2), the J call TRBJ1-2; TRBD1 matches at 10 bases. Unmatched junction bases numbered 7, after V lost 4 bases and J lost 5 bases. The CDR3 length is 15 residues. Germline V gene lookup returns CDR1 LGHDT and CDR2 YNNKEL (reference sequence).

The chain links TRBV5-4 to TRBJ2-1; D is undetermined. This CDR3 spans 14 amino acids. V lost 2 bases and J 0 bases, leaving 6 bases between the germline ends. Germline V gene data show CDR1 as SGHNT and CDR2 as YYREEE (reference sequence). DNA for the CDR3: TGTGCCAGCAGCTTTTCTTACTCCTACAATGAGCAGTTCTTC. It specifies CASSFSYSYNEQFF.

The CDR3 coding sequence is TGTGCCAGCAGCCCCAAGGGACTAGCCTACGAGCAGTACTTC. Encoded protein: CASSPKGLAYEQYF. The J gene is TRBJ2-7, the V gene TRBV7-9, with 8 bases matching TRBD2. CDR1 SEHNR and CDR2 FQNEAQ come from the germline V gene (reference sequence). V shed 5 bases, J shed 2 bases, and the junction held 5 bases outside the gene matches. The CDR3 runs to 14 residues.

The rearrangement joins TRBV28 to TRBJ1-2; D is unclear. Trimming stripped 3 bases from V and 3 bases from J, with 11 bases between. The CDR3 contains 14 residues. Looked up from germline, CDR1 is MDHEN and CDR2 is SYDVKM. CDR3 nucleotides: TGTGCCAGCAGTTTTGGGCAGGAGGACTATGGCTACACCTTC. Translating it yields CASSFGQEDYGYTF.

V and J are TRBV15 and TRBJ2-7; D perhaps matches TRBD1 (5 bases). Germline V lookup: CDR1 LNHNV, CDR2 YYDKDF (reference sequence). The CDR3 has 15 residues. Trimming removed 0 bases from V and 2 bases from J, with 11 bases in between. CDR3 DNA: TGTGCCACCAGCAGAGATGAGGCAGGGACCTACGAGCAGTACTTC. This gives the protein CATSRDEAGTYEQYF.

The J gene is TRBJ2-2, the V gene TRBV6-1; D is perhaps TRBD1 (5 bases). The CDR3 contains 13 residues. The V gene lost 3 bases and the J gene lost 7 bases, with 9 bases spanning the gap. The germline gives CDR1 MNHNS, CDR2 SASEGT. This CDR3 reads CASSDQGDGELFF. The CDR3 DNA is TGTGCCAGCAGTGATCAGGGTGACGGGGAGCTGTTTTTT.

This chain links TRBV28 with TRBJ1-2; 7 bases line up with TRBD1. Trimming cost V 6 bases and J 11 bases; bases outside gene matches: 9. Germline values: CDR1 MDHEN, CDR2 SYDVKM. This CDR3 is built from 12 residues. The chain's CDR3 is CASSLPATGYTF. In DNA form, the CDR3 reads TGTGCCAGCAGCCTACCCGCGACAGGGTACACCTTC.